Listed below are T cell receptor beta chains from one sample, sequenced in a study of blood T cell repertoires in COVID-19. Data came from immunoSEQ multiplex PCR; TCRdb stores just in-frame clones and leaves some out. The sample holds almost 250,000 clones; around 86% are singletons and the top ten take about 1.5%. What was sequenced was PBMCs or T cells enriched from blood (not recorded which). The receptors derive from a woman aged 45-60 years who had recovered from COVID-19. Both conserved end residues are trimmed from each CDR3. D genes are given only for firm matches.

>TRBJ1-4|-|TRBV28
ASSPPGGIWEKLF
>TRBJ1-2|-|TRBV27
ASRSAGANYGYT
>TRBJ2-5|TRBD2|TRBV5-1
ASSFSGRARETQY
>TRBJ2-3|-|TRBV21-1
ASSKEERENTDTQY
>TRBJ1-1|-|TRBV5-6
ASSYWAPNTEAF
>TRBJ2-3|-|TRBV5-1
ASSHGQSTDTQY
>TRBJ1-1|-|TRBV18
ASSDSGNTEAF
>TRBJ2-1|TRBD2|TRBV5-1
ASSLGAGAPNEQF
>TRBJ2-1|-|TRBV5-6
ASSWTLEIGQF
>TRBJ1-3|TRBD1|TRBV9
ASSERTGVSNTIY
>TRBJ1-4|TRBD1|TRBV27
ASSRLRQGLATNEKLF
>TRBJ1-3|-|TRBV9
ASSVAFSGNTIY
>TRBJ2-1|TRBD1|TRBV6-5
ASRPGQAYNEQF
>TRBJ1-5|TRBD1|TRBV18
ASSPDREYQPQH
>TRBJ1-5|TRBD1|TRBV6-5
ASSYSGTGNQPQH
>TRBJ1-2|TRBD1|TRBV7-2
ASSLKDRANYGYT
>TRBJ1-4|TRBD1|TRBV11-2
ASSLVGTGVEKLF